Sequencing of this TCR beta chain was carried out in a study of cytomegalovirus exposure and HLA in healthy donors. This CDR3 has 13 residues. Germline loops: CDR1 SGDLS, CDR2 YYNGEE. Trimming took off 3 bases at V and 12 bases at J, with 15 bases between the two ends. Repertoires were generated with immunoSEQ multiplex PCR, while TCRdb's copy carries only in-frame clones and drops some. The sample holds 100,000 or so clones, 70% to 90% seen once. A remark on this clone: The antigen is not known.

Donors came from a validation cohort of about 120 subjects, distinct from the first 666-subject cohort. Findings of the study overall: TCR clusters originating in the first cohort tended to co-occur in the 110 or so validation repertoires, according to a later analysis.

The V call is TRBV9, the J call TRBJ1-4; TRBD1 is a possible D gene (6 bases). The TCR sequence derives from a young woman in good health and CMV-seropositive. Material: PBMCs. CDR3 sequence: CASSDRDLSQLFF. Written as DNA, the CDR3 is TGTGCCAGCAGCGACAGGGACCTTTCTCAACTGTTTTTT.